This TCR beta chain appears in the sequencing data of a study of shared clonotypes between healthy human individuals. Study information: Each donor had three CD4 naive, three CD4 memory, two CD8 naive and one CD8 memory plate.

Selected positively for CCR7 and CD45RO-negative, naive CD8 cells excluded terminally differentiated effector memory CD45RA+ cells. In the case of this clone: Its matching antigen is unknown.

Sequencing was performed with immunoSEQ multiplex PCR; in TCRdb, only in-frame clones are kept and a portion is missing. The sample has about 2 million clones; about 94% are singletons. General observations from the study: What naive subsets generally showed was a larger estimated richness than memory subsets showed. When compared with the clonotypes that were shared by all four sorted-subset donors, the non-shared clonotypes turned out to have lower generation probabilities.

The germline V gene has CDR1 LNHDA and CDR2 SQIVND (reference sequence). The CDR3 runs 13 residues. V dropped 7 bases and J dropped 0 bases, with 7 bases sitting between them. The TCR comes from a man aged 18 to 29 in good health. V usage is TRBV19 and J usage is TRBJ1-5; no clear D gene. The specimen sequenced was naive CD8+ T cells sorted from blood. CDR3 residues: CASTLNSNQPQHF. The CDR3 nucleotides are TGTGCCAGTACCCTAAATAGCAATCAGCCCCAGCATTTT.